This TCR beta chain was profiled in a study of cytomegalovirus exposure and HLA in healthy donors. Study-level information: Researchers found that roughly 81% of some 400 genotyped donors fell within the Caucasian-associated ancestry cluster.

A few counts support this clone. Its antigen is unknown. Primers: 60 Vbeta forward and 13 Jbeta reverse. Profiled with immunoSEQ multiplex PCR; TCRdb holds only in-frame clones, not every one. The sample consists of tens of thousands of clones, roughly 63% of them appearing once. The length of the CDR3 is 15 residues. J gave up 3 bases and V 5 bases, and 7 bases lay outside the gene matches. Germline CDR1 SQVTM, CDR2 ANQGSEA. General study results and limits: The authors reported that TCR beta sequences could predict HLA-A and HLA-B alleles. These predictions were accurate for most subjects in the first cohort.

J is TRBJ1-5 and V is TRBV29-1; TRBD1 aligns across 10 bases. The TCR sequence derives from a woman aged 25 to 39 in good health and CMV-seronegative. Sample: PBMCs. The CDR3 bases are TGCAGCGTTCGTGAAGGGACAGGGGTCAATCAGCCCCAGCATTTT. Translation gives CSVREGTGVNQPQHF.